This TCR beta chain stems from a study of identical twins. Unique molecular identifiers were present on cDNA, and template switching added a universal primer site. From the 5' RACE reads, TCRdb called clonotypes with MiXCR, one entry per CDR3 protein. The sample lists 1.5 million to 2 million distinct CDR3 sequences; 25% to 35% were seen once. The CDR3 is 13 amino acids. With 1 base removed from V and 6 bases from J, the gap between germline ends came to 7 bases. Germline loops: CDR1 MGHDK, CDR2 SYGVNS. This clonotype was counted a few times. The target antigen is unknown. Findings of the study overall: Models came in too low on out-of-frame TCR alpha sharing in monozygotic twins. Abundant cord blood beta clonotypes carried fewer insertions; memory repertoires showed none.

The TCR comes from a newborn girl in good health. The genes are TRBV25-1 and TRBJ2-1, with a possible D match to TRBD1 (6 bases). The sequenced sample consisted of cord blood. The CDR3 region is CASSESRGNEQFF. The DNA of the CDR3 is TGTGCCAGCAGTGAATCCAGGGGCAATGAGCAGTTCTTC.